Ten or more counts support the clone carrying this T cell receptor beta chain. Its specificity is unknown. The read ends 3 residues before the CDR3 terminus; that terminus is restored from the germline J gene. The data were taken from a study of T cell clonality in common variable immunodeficiency. Study results and limitations: CVID subjects shared fewer TCRbeta clones than healthy controls did. Repertoire-complication correlations in CVID were limited by patient heterogeneity.

Germline assignment: CDR1 DFQATT and CDR2 SNEGSKA (reference sequence). The CDR3 contains 16 residues. J was trimmed by 1 base and V by 3 bases; bases with no gene match: 8. Profiling relied on immunoSEQ multiplex PCR, and the TCRdb table lists in-frame clones only, not all of them. Singletons are absent from the sample, which has about 74,000 clones. The chain uses TRBV20-1 and TRBJ2-1, with TRBD2 identical over 8 bases. This sequence originates from a person aged 18-69 years in good health. Sequences were obtained from peripheral blood mononuclear cells. The CDR3 region is CSASLYSGNSYNEQFF. The DNA read from the CDR3 is TGCAGTGCTAGCCTTTATAGCGGGAATTCCTACAATGAG.